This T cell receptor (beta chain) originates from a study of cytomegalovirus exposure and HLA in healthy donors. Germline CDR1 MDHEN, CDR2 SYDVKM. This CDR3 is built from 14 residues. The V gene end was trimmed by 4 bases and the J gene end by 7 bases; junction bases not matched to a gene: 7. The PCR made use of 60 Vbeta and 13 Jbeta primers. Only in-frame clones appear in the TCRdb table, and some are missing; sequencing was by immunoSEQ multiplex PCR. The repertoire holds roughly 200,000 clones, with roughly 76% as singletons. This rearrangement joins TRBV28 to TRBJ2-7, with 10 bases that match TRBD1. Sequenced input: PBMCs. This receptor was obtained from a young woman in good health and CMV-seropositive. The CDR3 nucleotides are TGTGCCAGCAGTTCCTCCGGGACAGGGGTGGAGCAGTACTTC. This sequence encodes CASSSSGTGVEQYF.